This T cell receptor beta chain was observed in a study of T-cell memory formation after mild COVID-19. Via MiXCR, TCRdb re-called the 5' RACE reads, giving one row per CDR3 protein. The sample includes roughly 140,000 distinct CDR3 sequences, more than 13% seen only once; the top ten take 25% to 30%. Study-wide findings and caveats: Detection of some responders pre-infection suggested pre-existing cross-reactive memory T cells participated. For contracting clones, CD4+ ones sat mainly in CM and EM, CD8+ in EMRA.

Comments on this clonotype: Its target is unknown.

The material sequenced was PBMCs or a T cell subset sorted from them (not recorded which). This TCR came from an adult woman who had mild COVID-19 (a few samples of this study predate the infection). Cell type and time point are not known.

CDR3 residues: CASGKLAGVQETQYF. DNA of the CDR3: TGTGCCAGTGGTAAATTAGCGGGGGTCCAAGAGACCCAGTACTTC. This chain links TRBV2 with TRBJ2-5, with 9 bases matching TRBD2. The CDR3 totals 15 residues. From germline, CDR1 is SNHLY and CDR2 FYNNEI. V lost 9 bases and J lost 1; bases outside the gene matches: 9.